One sample yielded the 18 T cell receptor beta chains listed below, sequenced in a study of shared clonotypes between healthy human individuals. Naive CD8 cells lacked CD45RO and underwent positive selection for CCR7, leaving out terminally differentiated effector memory CD45RA+ cells. TCRdb keeps only in-frame clones here, not all; method: immunoSEQ multiplex PCR. In the table there are more than 2 million clones, about 94% of which are singletons. The source material was naive CD8+ T cells from PBMCs. The receptors were gathered from a man between 18 and 29 years old in good health. Some clones in this sample may be carry-over from other donors' samples.

The chain couples TRBV4-1 to TRBJ2-7; TRBD2 might be the D (7 bases). Trimming cost V 4 bases and J 0 bases, with 13 bases left between them. CDR3 length equals 15 residues. The germline gives CDR1 MGHRA, CDR2 YSYEKL. CDR3 region: CASSRGGPFSYEQYF. The CDR3 DNA sequence: TGCGCCAGCAGCCGGGGGGGGCCTTTCTCCTACGAGCAGTACTTC.

V is TRBV27 and J is TRBJ2-1, with D perhaps TRBD2 (5 bases). This CDR3 has 13 residues. Germline lookup yields CDR1 MNHEY and CDR2 SMNVEV (reference sequence). Trimming took off 8 bases at V and 3 bases at J, with 11 bases between the two ends. The CDR3 region is CASSEDFYNEQFF. The CDR3, as DNA: TGTGCCAGCTCGGAGGATTTCTACAATGAGCAGTTCTTC.

The genes are TRBV28 and TRBJ1-5; 9 positions agree with TRBD1. The CDR3 consists of 14 residues. The germline gives CDR1 MDHEN, CDR2 SYDVKM. V gave up 5 bases and J gave up 6 bases; unmatched junction bases: 5. The CDR3 DNA follows: TGTGCCAGCAGTCTAGGGACAGGGTTTCAGCCCCAGCATTTT. Its protein is CASSLGTGFQPQHF.

A single count supports this clone. Other DNA sequences within the sample encode an identical CDR3. The V call is TRBV11-2, the J call TRBJ1-1, with no clear D. Germline loops: CDR1 SGHAT, CDR2 FQNNGV. V was shortened by 1 base and J by 1 base, with 7 bases between the two germline ends. This CDR3 has 14 residues. In DNA, the CDR3 is TGTGCCAGCAGCTTAGTTGTACCGAACACTGAAGCTTTCTTT. Translation gives CASSLVVPNTEAFF.

This clone showed up just once. The chain links TRBV18 to TRBJ2-7; 12 bases fit TRBD1. Germline V gives CDR1 KGHSH, CDR2 LQKENI. The CDR3 is 15 residues long. The V and J ends lost 8 bases and 0 bases, in that order; junction bases with no gene match: 5. The CDR3 nucleotides are TGTGCCAGCCATCCGGGACAGGGGGCCTCCTACGAGCAGTACTTC. Translating it yields CASHPGQGASYEQYF.

The rearrangement links TRBV27 to TRBJ2-7; TRBD2 matches at 10 bases. With V trimmed by 5 bases and J by 5 bases, 15 bases remained unmatched. Germline assignment: CDR1 MNHEY and CDR2 SMNVEV (reference sequence). CDR3 length: 17 amino acids. The CDR3 nucleotides read TGTGCCAGCAGTGCACCACTTTCTAGCGGGAGTGTGAACGAGCAGTACTTC. Its translation is CASSAPLSSGSVNEQYF.

V is TRBV11-3 and J is TRBJ2-7; weak D call: TRBD1 (6 bases). Germline assignment: CDR1 SGHNT and CDR2 YENEEA. This CDR3 has 14 amino acids. V was clipped by 4 bases and J by 2 bases, with 12 bases between them. CDR3 sequence reads: CASSSQGNPYEQYF. Here the CDR3 DNA reads TGTGCCAGCAGCTCGCAGGGGAACCCCTACGAGCAGTACTTC.

Points on this clone: Additional DNA sequences in this sample encode the identical CDR3. The chain joins TRBV5-6 to TRBJ2-7; D is undetermined. This CDR3 contains 13 residues. CDR1 and CDR2 (germline): SGHDT, YYEEEE. The ends were cut back, 0 bases at V and 3 bases at J, with 7 bases in the middle. The CDR3 loop is CASSLGGDYEQYF. CDR3 bases: TGTGCCAGCAGCTTGGGCGGAGACTACGAGCAGTACTTC.

V usage is TRBV9 and J usage is TRBJ2-7; 8 bases line up with TRBD2. The CDR3 spans 18 residues. V was pared by 2 bases and J by 3 bases, with 16 bases of the junction left unmatched. Germline-derived CDR1 and CDR2 are SGDLS and YYNGEE. CDR3 amino acids: CASSVHYGAGGLNYEQYF. DNA for the CDR3: TGTGCCAGCAGCGTCCACTATGGGGCGGGAGGCCTCAACTACGAGCAGTACTTC. The entire variable domain, with the rest obtained from reference TRBV9 and TRBJ2-7, is as follows: DSGVTQTPKHLITATGQRVTLRCSPRSGDLSVYWYQQSLDQGLQFLIQYYNGEERAKGNILERFSAQQFPDLHSELNLSSLELGDSALYFCASSVHYGAGGLNYEQYFGPGTRLTVT.

This clone was recorded once. This chain joins TRBV4-1 and TRBJ2-3, with 7 bases aligning to TRBD1. CDR1 is MGHRA, CDR2 YSYEKL, per germline. The J segment lost 3 bases and the V segment lost 4 bases, leaving 7 bases of the junction unmatched. This CDR3 has 15 residues. The CDR3 is CASSPSQGWTDTQYF. The CDR3, as DNA: TGCGCCAGCAGCCCTTCACAGGGGTGGACAGATACGCAGTATTTT.

Points on this clone: The sample has other DNA sequences that encode this CDR3 too. The chain recombines TRBV4-2 with TRBJ2-3; the D gene is possibly TRBD2 (6 bases). This CDR3 is 16 amino acids long. Trimming stripped 1 base from V and 2 bases from J, with 13 bases between. Germline V CDR1 and CDR2: LGHNA, YNFKEQ. DNA for the CDR3: TGTGCCAGCAGCCAAGTTGGATCGGGAGCCACAGATACGCAGTATTTT. Translating it yields CASSQVGSGATDTQYF.

This clone occurred once. V and J are TRBV13 and TRBJ2-4; TRBD2 matches at 10 bases. With V trimmed by 5 bases and J by 2 bases, 6 bases remained unmatched. CDR1 is PRHDT, CDR2 FYEKMQ, per germline (reference sequence). The CDR3 length is 16 residues. DNA of the CDR3: TGTGCCAGCAGCCCCAGCGGGAGGGCCCCCAAAAACATTCAGTACTTC. This gives the protein CASSPSGRAPKNIQYF. Supplemented by reference TRBV13 and TRBJ2-4, the full variable domain reads AAGVIQSPRHLIKEKRETATLKCYPIPRHDTVYWYQQGPGQDPQFLISFYEKMQSDKGSIPDRFSAQQFSDYHSELNMSSLELGDSALYFCASSPSGRAPKNIQYFGAGTRLSVL.

The DNA for the CDR3 is TGCGCCAGCAGTGGCCGGGCCGTAGGCGGGAGGGCCTTATCTTACGAGCAGTACTTC. It codes for CASSGRAVGGRALSYEQYF. The V call is TRBV10-2, the J call TRBJ2-7, with 9 bases that match TRBD2. The CDR3 loop spans 19 amino acids. With 4 bases clipped from V and 4 bases from J, the junction kept 20 bases outside the gene matches. CDR1 is WSHSY, CDR2 SAAADI, per germline.

The chain has TRBV19 and TRBJ2-3; D is ambiguous. This CDR3 is built from 15 residues. Looked up from germline, CDR1 is LNHDA and CDR2 is SQIVND (reference sequence). V lost 5 bases to trimming and J lost 4 bases, with 16 bases between them. Here the CDR3 reads CASSSRAEPPDTQYF. The CDR3 nucleotides are TGTGCCAGTAGTTCTAGGGCGGAACCTCCAGATACGCAGTATTTT.

The chain couples TRBV27 to TRBJ2-5; D remains ambiguous. V was cut by 7 bases and J by 5 bases, with 14 bases left in between. CDR1 and CDR2 from the germline V gene are MNHEY and SMNVEV (reference sequence). The CDR3 totals 13 residues. DNA for the CDR3: TGTGCCAGCACCACCCGGGCTGCGGAGACCCAGTACTTC. Protein: CASTTRAAETQYF.

In this sample, this clone turned up a few times. Here the CDR3 DNA reads TGTGCCAGCAGCCAATTCGGGACCGGGGAGCTGTTTTTT. Translated, it gives CASSQFGTGELFF. The chain carries TRBV14 and TRBJ2-2; no reliable D call. This CDR3 spans 13 amino acids. From germline, CDR1 is SGHDN and CDR2 FVKESK. V lost 2 bases and J 5 bases, leaving 6 bases between the germline ends.

V is TRBV27 and J is TRBJ2-1, with D tentatively TRBD2 (6 bases). Germline V gives CDR1 MNHEY, CDR2 SMNVEV (reference sequence). V was trimmed by 6 bases and J by 0 bases, leaving 6 bases between them. The CDR3 is 13 amino acids. The CDR3 sequence: CASSGGSYNEQFF. The CDR3 nucleotides read TGTGCCAGCAGCGGGGGCTCCTACAATGAGCAGTTCTTC.

CDR3 region: CASSRGTANTEAFF. Here the CDR3 DNA reads TGTGCCAGCAGCAGAGGGACCGCGAACACTGAAGCTTTCTTT. The chain carries TRBV27 and TRBJ1-1, with a possible D match to TRBD1 (5 bases). V lost 6 bases and J 1 base, leaving 12 bases between the germline ends. Germline V lookup: CDR1 MNHEY, CDR2 SMNVEV (reference sequence). There are 14 residues in the CDR3.